This is a list of T cell receptor beta chains from one sample in a study of blood T cell repertoires in COVID-19. The method was immunoSEQ multiplex PCR; TCRdb's version includes in-frame clones alone and lacks a portion of them. Here the sample spans more than 200,000 clones, about 90% being singletons. Source material: PBMCs or T cells enriched from blood (not recorded which). The receptor source for this set is a woman in her 30s with acute COVID-19. Both conserved end residues are part of each CDR3. A D gene is named only where the DNA matches it firmly.

V,J,D,CDR3,DNA
TRBV2,TRBJ1-1,.,CASSLQGNTEAFF,TGTGCCAGCAGTCTACAGGGGAACACTGAAGCTTTCTTT
TRBV5-4,TRBJ1-1,.,CASSLRQAEAFF,TGTGCCAGCAGCTTGAGACAGGCTGAAGCTTTCTTT
TRBV11-2,TRBJ2-3,.,CASSSLLGARTDTQYF,TGTGCCAGCAGCTCGCTCTTGGGAGCGCGCACAGATACGCAGTATTTT
TRBV2,TRBJ2-1,.,CASSLEGGVGNEQFF,TGTGCCAGCTCATTAGAGGGGGGGGTCGGGAATGAGCAGTTCTTC
TRBV2,TRBJ1-5,TRBD1,CASTEGGTDNQPQHF,TGTGCCAGCACCGAGGGTGGGACAGACAATCAGCCCCAGCATTTT
TRBV5-3,TRBJ2-3,TRBD2,CARSPRGLAGGSTDTQYF,TGTGCCAGAAGCCCGCGAGGACTAGCGGGAGGGAGCACAGATACGCAGTATTTT
TRBV2,TRBJ1-6,.,CASWQIDNSPLHF,TGTGCCAGCTGGCAGATCGATAATTCACCCCTCCACTTT
TRBV19,TRBJ2-7,TRBD1,CASHQTGRGPDEQYF,TGTGCCAGTCACCAGACAGGCAGGGGGCCGGACGAGCAGTACTTC
TRBV7-2,TRBJ2-7,.,CASSLVEDRSYEQYF,TGTGCCAGCAGCTTAGTAGAGGATCGCTCCTACGAGCAGTACTTC
TRBV5-1,TRBJ2-2,.,CASSYATGTGTGELFF,TGCGCCAGCAGCTATGCAACAGGAACCGGCACCGGGGAGCTGTTTTTT
TRBV29-1,TRBJ2-7,TRBD2,CSVLRLAGVFYEQYF,TGCAGCGTCCTCCGACTAGCGGGAGTTTTCTACGAGCAGTACTTC
TRBV15,TRBJ2-3,TRBD2,CATSRGPWGLAGADTQYF,TGTGCCACCAGCAGAGGTCCCTGGGGCCTAGCGGGGGCAGATACGCAGTATTTT
TRBV5-1,TRBJ1-5,.,CASSPGNEGGNQPQHF,TGCGCCAGCAGCCCCGGAAATGAAGGGGGCAATCAGCCCCAGCATTTT
TRBV7-9,TRBJ2-1,TRBD2,CASSSLTSGPAHYNEQFF,TGTGCCAGCAGCTCTTTGACTAGCGGGCCGGCACACTACAATGAGCAGTTCTTC
TRBV6-2/TRBV6-3,TRBJ1-1,.,CASSSGWNTEAFF,TGTGCCAGCAGTTCGGGGTGGAACACTGAAGCTTTCTTT
TRBV5-3,TRBJ2-1,.,CASAWPLSNYNEQFF,TGTGCCAGCGCCTGGCCTCTCTCCAACTACAATGAGCAGTTCTTC
TRBV27,TRBJ1-2,.,CASSLHDFSGYTF,TGTGCCAGCAGTTTACATGACTTCTCGGGCTACACCTTC
TRBV4-1,TRBJ2-7,TRBD2,CASSRAGGSPLEQYF,TGCGCCAGCAGCCGCGCCGGCGGGAGTCCTCTCGAGCAGTACTTC
TRBV9,TRBJ1-2,.,CASSRSYGKGNYGYTF,TGTGCCAGCAGCCGTAGCTACGGAAAGGGGAACTATGGCTACACCTTC
TRBV5-1,TRBJ2-7,.,CASSLMSAGVSGSYEQYF,TGCGCCAGCAGCTTGATGTCGGCAGGTGTATCGGGGTCCTACGAGCAGTACTTC
TRBV27,TRBJ1-2,TRBD1,CASSLSRSGGHYGYTF,TGTGCCAGCAGTTTATCGCGGTCAGGGGGCCACTATGGCTACACCTTC
TRBV4-3,TRBJ1-4,TRBD1,CASSQAALLGGTATNEKLFF,TGCGCCAGCAGCCAAGCGGCTTTATTAGGGGGCACTGCAACTAATGAAAAACTGTTTTTT
TRBV29-1,TRBJ1-1,.,CSVEDGMGPNTEAFF,TGCAGCGTTGAAGATGGGATGGGGCCGAACACTGAAGCTTTCTTT
TRBV18,TRBJ2-3,TRBD2,CASSGTSGGRARTDTQYF,TGTGCCAGCTCAGGGACTAGCGGGGGGAGAGCCCGCACAGATACGCAGTATTTT
TRBV3-1/TRBV3-2,TRBJ1-5,TRBD1,CASSPDRLQPQHF,TGTGCCAGCAGCCCGGACAGGCTACAGCCCCAGCATTTT
TRBV28,TRBJ1-2,.,CASNPGAGFGFGYTF,TGTGCCAGCAATCCAGGGGCAGGGTTTGGCTTTGGCTACACCTTC
TRBV4-1,TRBJ1-2,TRBD1,CASSQVQGPRGYTF,TGCGCCAGCAGCCAGGTACAGGGGCCTCGGGGCTACACCTTC
TRBV2,TRBJ2-5,TRBD1,CASSERQGLEETQYF,TGTGCCAGCAGTGAAAGACAGGGTCTGGAAGAGACCCAGTACTTC